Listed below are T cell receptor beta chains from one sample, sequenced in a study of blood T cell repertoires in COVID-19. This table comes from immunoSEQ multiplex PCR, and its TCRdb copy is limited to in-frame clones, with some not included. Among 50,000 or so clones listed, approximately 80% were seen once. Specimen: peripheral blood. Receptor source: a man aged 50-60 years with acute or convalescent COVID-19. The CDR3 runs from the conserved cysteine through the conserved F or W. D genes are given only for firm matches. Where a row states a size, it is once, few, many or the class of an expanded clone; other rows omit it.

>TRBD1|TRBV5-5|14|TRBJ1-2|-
TGTGCCAGCAGCGGGACAGGGCTCAGCTATGGCTACACCTTC
CASSGTGLSYGYTF
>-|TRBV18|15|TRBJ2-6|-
TGTGCCAGCTCAACAACAGGGTCTGGGGCCAACGTCCTGACTTTC
CASSTTGSGANVLTF
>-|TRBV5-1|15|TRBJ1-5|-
TGCGCCAGCAGCTTAGCAGGGGATCTGGAACAGCCCCAGCATTTT
CASSLAGDLEQPQHF
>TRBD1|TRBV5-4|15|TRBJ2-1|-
TGTGCCAGCAGCTCAGGACAGGGAGACTACAATGAGCAGTTCTTC
CASSSGQGDYNEQFF
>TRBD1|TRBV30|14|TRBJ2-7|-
TGTGCCTGGAGTGTACAGGGGGGCCGGAAGGAGCAGTACTTC
CAWSVQGGRKEQYF
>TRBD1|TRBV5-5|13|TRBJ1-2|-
TGTGCCAGCAGCCCGGGACAGGCCTATGGCTACACCTTC
CASSPGQAYGYTF
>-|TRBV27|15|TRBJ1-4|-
TGTGCCAGCAGTTTATCCCCGGCAACTAATGAAAAACTGTTTTTT
CASSLSPATNEKLFF
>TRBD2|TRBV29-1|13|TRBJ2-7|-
TGCAGCGTTGAAGGAGCGGGAGGGCCCGAGCAGTACTTC
CSVEGAGGPEQYF
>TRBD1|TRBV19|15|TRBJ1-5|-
TGTGCCAGTAGTGAATCAGGGGGCTGGAATCAGCCCCAGCATTTT
CASSESGGWNQPQHF
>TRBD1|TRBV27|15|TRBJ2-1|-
TGTGCCAGCATCCCCGACAGGGGTTCCTACAATGAGCAGTTCTTC
CASIPDRGSYNEQFF
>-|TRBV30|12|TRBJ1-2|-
TGTGCCTGGGAATATGGCAACTATGGCTACACCTTC
CAWEYGNYGYTF
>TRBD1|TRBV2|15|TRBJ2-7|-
TGTGCCAGCAGCGAAGAGGGACAGGGGACCCACGAGCAGTACTTC
CASSEEGQGTHEQYF
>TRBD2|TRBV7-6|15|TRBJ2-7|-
TGTGCCAGCAGCTTAGTATCAGCGGGGGACTACGAGCAGTACTTC
CASSLVSAGDYEQYF
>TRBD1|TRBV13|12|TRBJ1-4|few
TGTGCCAGCAGCTCCCAGGACAGGGTCCTGTTTTTT
CASSSQDRVLFF
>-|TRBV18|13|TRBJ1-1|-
TGTGCCAGCTCACCAGGGAGCGGTACTGAAGCTTTCTTT
CASSPGSGTEAFF
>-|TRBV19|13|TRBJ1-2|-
TGTGCCAGTAAGAACAGGGCAGTATATGGCTACACCTTC
CASKNRAVYGYTF
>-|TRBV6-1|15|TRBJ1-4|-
TGTGCCAGCAGTGAATCGGCAGGGACTAATGAAAAACTGTTTTTT
CASSESAGTNEKLFF
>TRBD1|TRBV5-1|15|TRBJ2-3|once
TGCGCCAGCAGCTCCCCACAGGGGTTGCCAGATACGCAGTATTTT
CASSSPQGLPDTQYF